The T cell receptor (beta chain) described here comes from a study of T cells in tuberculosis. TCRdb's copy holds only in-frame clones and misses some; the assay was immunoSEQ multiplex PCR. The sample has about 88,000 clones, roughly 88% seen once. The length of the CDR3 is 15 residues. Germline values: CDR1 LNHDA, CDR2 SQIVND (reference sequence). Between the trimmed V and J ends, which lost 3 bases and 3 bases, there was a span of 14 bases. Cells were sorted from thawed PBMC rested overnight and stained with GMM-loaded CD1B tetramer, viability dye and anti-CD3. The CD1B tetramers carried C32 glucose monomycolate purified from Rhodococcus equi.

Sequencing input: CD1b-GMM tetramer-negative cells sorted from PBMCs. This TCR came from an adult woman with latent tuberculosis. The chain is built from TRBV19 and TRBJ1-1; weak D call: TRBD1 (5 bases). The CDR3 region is CASSIHGGDDTEAFF. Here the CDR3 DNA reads TGTGCCAGTAGTATTCACGGAGGGGACGACACTGAAGCTTTCTTT. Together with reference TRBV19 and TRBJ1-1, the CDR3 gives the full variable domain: DGGITQSPKYLFRKEGQNVTLSCEQNLNHDAMYWYRQDPGQGLRLIYYSQIVNDFQKGDIAEGYSVSREKKESFPLTVTSAQKNPTAFYLCASSIHGGDDTEAFFGQGTRLTVV.